Below are 10 T cell receptor beta chains sequenced from a single sample in a study of cytomegalovirus exposure and HLA in healthy donors. Amplification used 60 Vbeta primers and 13 Jbeta primers. Sequenced by immunoSEQ multiplex PCR; TCRdb stores in-frame clones only, minus some. Among about 160,000 clones listed, approximately 80% were seen once. The sequenced sample was PBMCs. The receptors here all came from a man in his fifties or sixties in good health and CMV-seropositive.

V is TRBV19 and J is TRBJ1-1, with unresolved D. Germline V lookup: CDR1 LNHDA, CDR2 SQIVND (reference sequence). V lost 7 bases and J 1 base, leaving 7 bases between the germline ends. The CDR3 is 12 residues long. CDR3 DNA: TGTGCCAGTATTCGGGAGAACACTGAAGCTTTCTTT. Its translation is CASIRENTEAFF.

This chain links TRBV11-2 with TRBJ1-5; D is possibly TRBD1 (5 bases). Trimming shortened V by 0 bases and J by 6 bases, and 6 bases separated the two germline ends. Per the germline V gene, CDR1 is SGHAT and CDR2 is FQNNGV. CDR3 length: 13 residues. CDR3 sequence (DNA): TGTGCCAGCAGCTTAGATCAGGGTCAGCCCCAGCATTTT. It translates to CASSLDQGQPQHF.

The V gene is TRBV6-6, the J gene TRBJ1-2, with a tentative D call TRBD1 (6 bases). V was trimmed by 3 bases and J by 4 bases, leaving 12 bases between them. This CDR3 contains 14 residues. The germline V gene has CDR1 MNHNY and CDR2 SVGAGI (reference sequence). CDR3 region: CASSYQQGLYGYTF. CDR3 DNA sequence: TGTGCCAGCAGTTATCAACAGGGCCTCTATGGCTACACCTTC.

In its sample, this clone was seen once. The chain joins TRBV4-1 to TRBJ1-3; 7 bases are a match to TRBD1. The V and J ends lost 0 bases and 0 bases, in that order; junction bases with no gene match: 11. Germline CDR1 is MGHRA and CDR2 is YSYEKL. The CDR3 length is 19 residues. The CDR3 spells CASSQENRGLTNSGNTIYF. In DNA form, the CDR3 reads TGCGCCAGCAGCCAAGAGAACAGGGGTCTTACTAACTCTGGAAACACCATATATTTT.

V gene TRBV9 combines with J gene TRBJ2-3; D unresolved. The ends were cut back, 0 bases at V and 0 bases at J, with 11 bases in the middle. The length of the CDR3 is 16 residues. CDR1 and CDR2 from the germline V gene are SGDLS and YYNGEE. The CDR3 nucleotides read TGTGCCAGCAGCGTAGGGTCAGGCTTTAGCACAGATACGCAGTATTTT. Protein product: CASSVGSGFSTDTQYF.

The chain carries TRBV28 and TRBJ1-1; a possible D gene is TRBD1 (5 bases). V was shortened by 2 bases and J by 14 bases, with 21 bases between the two germline ends. Germline V gene data show CDR1 as MDHEN and CDR2 as SYDVKM. The CDR3 spans 14 residues. CDR3 coding DNA: TGTGCCAGCAGTTTAGCTGGACACAACTTGGGGAGGTTCTTT. Translating it yields CASSLAGHNLGRFF.

V is TRBV27 and J is TRBJ1-1; possibly TRBD1 for D (6 bases). Trimming removed 4 bases at V and 1 base at J, with 10 bases between. This CDR3 comprises 14 residues. Germline CDR1 reads MNHEY; CDR2 reads SMNVEV (reference sequence). The CDR3 sequence is CASSSRTENTEAFF. The DNA of the CDR3 is TGTGCCAGCAGTTCCCGGACAGAGAACACTGAAGCTTTCTTT.

The chain employs TRBV19 and TRBJ1-4; 12 nucleotides line up with TRBD1. V dropped 7 bases and J dropped 7; count of bases not matched to a gene: 7. CDR3 size: 15 residues. Germline V gene lookup returns CDR1 LNHDA and CDR2 SQIVND (reference sequence). Here the CDR3 DNA reads TGTGCCAGTATGGGACAGGGGGCAATCGGTGAAAAACTGTTTTTT. Its protein product is CASMGQGAIGEKLFF.

The V call is TRBV9, the J call TRBJ2-7; 12 bases align to TRBD1. The CDR3 extends over 16 amino acids. The germline V gene encodes CDR1 SGDLS and CDR2 YYNGEE. After removal of 2 bases from V and 2 bases from J, the junction contained 5 bases not matched to a gene. The CDR3 protein is CASSVERDRGPYEQYF. CDR3 DNA: TGTGCCAGCAGCGTCGAGCGGGACAGGGGGCCCTACGAGCAGTACTTC.

The chain links TRBV29-1 to TRBJ1-1; TRBD1 is a possible D gene (6 bases). The germline gives CDR1 SQVTM, CDR2 ANQGSEA. This CDR3 has 10 residues. The ends were cut back, 6 bases at V and 11 bases at J, with 13 bases in the middle. CDR3 sequence: CSVGDTSAFF. The CDR3 region has the DNA TGCAGCGTGGGGGACACTAGTGCTTTCTTT.